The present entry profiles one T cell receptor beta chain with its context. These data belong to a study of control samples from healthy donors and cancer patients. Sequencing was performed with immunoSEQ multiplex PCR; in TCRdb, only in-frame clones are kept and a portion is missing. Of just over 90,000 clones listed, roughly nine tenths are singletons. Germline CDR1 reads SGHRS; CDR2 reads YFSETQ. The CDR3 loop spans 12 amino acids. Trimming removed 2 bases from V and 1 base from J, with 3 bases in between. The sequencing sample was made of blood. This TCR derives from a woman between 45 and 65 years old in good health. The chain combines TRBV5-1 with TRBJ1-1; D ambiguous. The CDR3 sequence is CASSFSNTEAFF. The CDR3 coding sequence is TGCGCCAGCAGCTTCTCGAACACTGAAGCTTTCTTT.